The sequence of this T cell receptor beta chain was determined in a study of siplizumab effects on memory and regulatory T cells. Study observations and caveats: Unstimulated subsets captured only a minor fraction of alloreactive clones. Greater diversity than memory cells seemed evident in naive T cells, which also appeared to be major alloresponse contributors.

V lost 5 bases and J lost 7; bases outside the gene matches: 5. The CDR3 contains 14 residues. Germline assignment: CDR1 SNHLY and CDR2 FYNNEI. Worth noting for this clone: Antigen: not known.

The assay covered 85,000 to 100,000 TCR templates per sample. The data were produced by immunoSEQ multiplex PCR, yet TCRdb's version contains in-frame clones alone and is incomplete. The sample lists 90,000 to 110,000 clones, around 90% occurring once. The clonotype comes from a human donor in good health. The sequenced sample consisted of Tregs sorted from blood. This chain joins TRBV2 and TRBJ1-6, with 7 nucleotides matching TRBD1. The chain's CDR3 is CASSRQGVNSPLHF. The CDR3 DNA is TGTGCCAGCAGTAGACAGGGTGTGAATTCACCCCTCCACTTT. The entire variable domain, with the rest obtained from reference TRBV2 and TRBJ1-6, is as follows: EPEVTQTPSHQVTQMGQEVILRCVPISNHLYFYWYRQILGQKVEFLVSFYNNEISEKSEIFDDQFSVERPDGSNFTLKIRSTKLEDSAMYFCASSRQGVNSPLHFGNGTRLTVT.